A selection of T cell receptor beta chains follows, all from one sample in a study of blood T cells in healthy people across ages. MiXCR, run by TCRdb on the 5' RACE reads, gives a single entry per CDR3 protein. The data contain some 760,000 distinct CDR3 sequences, around 25% of them singletons. This sample was also put to use in a study of T cells of mothers and their children.

Sequencing was carried out using blood. Every receptor here comes from a boy between 5 and 17 years old in good health. CDR3s include the opening cysteine and the closing phenylalanine or tryptophan. The D gene is left open where the match is weak. Clone sizes are given selectively: once, few, many, or a class where the clone is expanded.

j_call	clone_size	v_call	d_call	cdr3_aa	cdr3_nt
TRBJ2-1	-	TRBV20-1	TRBD2	CSAHRGGSGRREQFF	TGCAGTGCGCATCGCGGTGGTAGCGGGAGGCGCGAGCAGTTCTTC
TRBJ2-3	-	TRBV7-2	-	CASSLGGAGFTDTQYF	TGTGCCAGCAGCTTGGGTGGGGCGGGGTTCACAGATACGCAGTATTTT
TRBJ2-1	-	TRBV12-3/TRBV12-4	-	CASSPGLVGGGLEF	TGTGCCAGCAGTCCTGGACTAGTGGGGGGCGGGCTGGAATTC
TRBJ2-1	-	TRBV20-1	-	CSASRGGYEQFF	TGCAGTGCTTCAAGGGGGGGCTATGAGCAGTTCTTC
TRBJ2-1	few	TRBV6-6	-	CASSYSDTTYNEQFF	TGTGCCAGCAGTTATTCGGATACTACCTACAATGAGCAGTTCTTC
TRBJ1-4	few	TRBV6-6	TRBD1	CASIPRTGGGEKLFF	TGTGCCAGCATTCCCCGGACAGGGGGGGGAGAAAAACTGTTTTTT
TRBJ1-5	-	TRBV15	-	CATSRGTGNQPQHF	TGTGCCACCAGCAGAGGGACTGGAAATCAGCCCCAGCATTTT
TRBJ1-2	once	TRBV27	-	CASSSTTQGRANYGYTF	TGTGCCAGCAGTTCAACGACACAGGGTCGGGCTAACTATGGCTACACCTTC
TRBJ1-3	-	TRBV9	-	CASKDSSGNTIYF	TGTGCCAGCAAAGACAGCTCTGGAAACACCATATATTTT
TRBJ2-3	-	TRBV24-1	-	CATSDLSPTDTQYF	TGTGCCACCAGTGATTTAAGCCCGACGGATACGCAGTATTTT
TRBJ1-1	few	TRBV6-1	TRBD1	CASSETGEAFF	TGTGCCAGCAGTGAGACAGGGGAAGCTTTCTTT
TRBJ2-1	-	TRBV20-1	TRBD2	CSARTSGRSRGFF	TGCAGTGCCCGGACTAGCGGGAGAAGTCGGGGGTTCTTC
TRBJ1-4	-	TRBV20-1	-	CSAGGLFNEKLFF	TGCAGTGCTGGTGGGCTGTTTAATGAAAAACTGTTTTTT
TRBJ1-1	few	TRBV29-1	-	CSVEGQNTEAFF	TGCAGCGTTGAGGGGCAGAACACTGAGGCTTTCTTT
TRBJ2-1	-	TRBV27	TRBD2	CASSLTSGAPVSYNEQFF	TGTGCCAGCAGTTTGACTAGCGGCGCCCCTGTCTCCTACAATGAGCAGTTCTTC
TRBJ1-1	few	TRBV6-2/TRBV6-3	-	CASSYRQAASEAFF	TGTGCCAGCAGTTACAGGCAGGCGGCCAGTGAAGCTTTCTTT
TRBJ2-5	few	TRBV24-1	-	CATSGEVDNQETQYF	TGTGCCACCAGTGGTGAAGTCGACAACCAAGAGACCCAGTACTTC
TRBJ2-3	few	TRBV29-1	TRBD2	CSVDRAGGPHTDTQYF	TGCAGCGTTGACAGGGCGGGAGGCCCACACACAGATACGCAGTATTTT
TRBJ2-7	few	TRBV6-5	TRBD2	CASSRSGERSYEQYF	TGTGCCAGCAGTCGTAGCGGGGAGAGATCCTACGAGCAGTACTTC
TRBJ1-2	-	TRBV28	TRBD1	CASSQQGGGYTF	TGTGCCAGCAGCCAGCAGGGGGGTGGCTACACCTTC
TRBJ2-7	once	TRBV27	-	CASSFQGTPYEQYF	TGTGCCAGCAGTTTTCAGGGAACGCCCTACGAGCAGTACTTC
TRBJ1-1	few	TRBV4-1	-	CASSQGLWGTEAFF	TGCGCCAGCAGCCAAGGACTGTGGGGCACTGAAGCTTTCTTT
TRBJ2-5	-	TRBV6-5	-	CASSYSAGRGLETQYF	TGTGCCAGCAGTTACTCGGCGGGGCGCGGGTTAGAGACCCAGTACTTC
TRBJ2-7	few	TRBV29-1	-	CSVGHLSYEQYF	TGCAGCGTTGGGCATCTCTCCTACGAGCAGTACTTC
TRBJ2-1	-	TRBV24-1	-	CATSDSWQRSYNEQFF	TGTGCCACCAGTGATTCCTGGCAGCGCTCCTACAATGAGCAGTTCTTC
TRBJ2-5	few	TRBV29-1	TRBD2	CSVAGLAGGKETQYF	TGCAGCGTTGCGGGGTTAGCGGGGGGTAAAGAGACCCAGTACTTC
TRBJ2-3	-	TRBV6-2/TRBV6-3	-	CASSYPPGPEGDTQYF	TGTGCCAGCAGTTACCCTCCGGGACCCGAGGGGGATACGCAGTATTTT
TRBJ2-3	-	TRBV6-2/TRBV6-3	TRBD2	CDSTHSGGGFSGDTQYF	TGTGACAGCACTCACAGCGGGGGGGGTTTCTCGGGAGATACGCAGTATTTT
TRBJ2-2	-	TRBV27	-	CASSLVGRASGELFF	TGTGCCAGCAGTTTAGTTGGCAGGGCCTCCGGGGAGCTGTTTTTT
TRBJ2-1	few	TRBV6-2/TRBV6-3	-	CASSYPPERYNEQFF	TGTGCCAGCAGTTACCCCCCGGAGAGGTACAATGAGCAGTTCTTC
TRBJ2-7	-	TRBV29-1	TRBD1	CSVGSRGQGYEQYF	TGCAGCGTCGGGTCCAGGGGGCAGGGGTACGAGCAGTACTTC
TRBJ1-1	few	TRBV5-6	-	CASSPVGSRRGGEAFF	TGTGCCAGCAGCCCTGTGGGCAGCCGGAGGGGGGGCGAAGCTTTCTTT
TRBJ1-5	-	TRBV28	TRBD1	CASRDPYRGSRDQPQHF	TGTGCCAGCAGGGACCCCTACAGGGGGTCGAGGGACCAGCCCCAGCATTTT
TRBJ1-1	few	TRBV29-1	-	CSVSWWDDNTEAFF	TGCAGCGTTTCGTGGTGGGACGATAACACTGAAGCTTTCTTT
TRBJ1-2	-	TRBV11-2	TRBD1	CASSGGQGGVIHGYTF	TGTGCCAGCAGCGGGGGCCAAGGGGGCGTCATTCATGGCTACACCTTC
TRBJ1-1	few	TRBV12-3/TRBV12-4	-	CASVVQVGYTEAFF	TGTGCCAGCGTGGTCCAGGTTGGGTACACTGAAGCTTTCTTT
TRBJ1-5	-	TRBV27	-	CASSLMAGSNQPQHF	TGTGCCAGCAGTTTAATGGCGGGGAGCAATCAGCCCCAGCATTTT
TRBJ2-7	few	TRBV7-9	-	CASSPGTAAYYEQYF	TGTGCCAGCAGCCCCGGAACCGCGGCCTACTACGAGCAGTACTTC
TRBJ2-5	few	TRBV4-3	-	CASSQDWGPQETQCF	TGCGCCAGCAGCCAAGATTGGGGACCCCAAGAGACCCAGTGCTTC
TRBJ2-1	-	TRBV7-9	TRBD2	CASSLAAGGGRNEQFF	TGTGCCAGCAGCTTAGCGGCCGGGGGGGGGCGGAATGAGCAGTTCTTC
TRBJ2-5	many	TRBV29-1	-	CSVVVAGETQYF	TGCAGCGTTGTTGTGGCCGGTGAGACCCAGTACTTC
TRBJ2-7	-	TRBV12-3/TRBV12-4	-	CASSSAVAAGYEQYF	TGTGCCAGCAGTTCCGCGGTAGCGGCTGGTTACGAGCAGTACTTC
TRBJ2-3	once	TRBV12-3/TRBV12-4	-	CASSQRKTSSRDADTQYF	TGTGCCAGCAGTCAACGGAAAACTAGTTCCCGGGACGCAGATACGCAGTATTTT
TRBJ1-5	few	TRBV10-3	-	CATKRDLQGIEQPQHF	TGTGCCACTAAACGTGATCTACAGGGTATAGAGCAGCCCCAGCATTTT
TRBJ2-1	few	TRBV9	-	CASSVEGRAAEQFF	TGTGCCAGCAGCGTAGAGGGCCGAGCGGCGGAGCAGTTCTTC
TRBJ1-1	-	TRBV12-5	-	CASGWDGLGGLNTEAFF	TGTGCTAGTGGTTGGGACGGGTTAGGAGGATTGAACACTGAAGCTTTCTTT
TRBJ1-3	few	TRBV3-1	-	CASSGTGSSGNTIYF	TGTGCCAGCAGCGGCACAGGGTCCTCTGGAAACACCATATATTTT
TRBJ2-7	-	TRBV29-1	-	CSVGGLEQYF	TGCAGTGTTGGAGGTCTGGAGCAGTACTTC
TRBJ1-2	-	TRBV12-3/TRBV12-4	TRBD1	CASSLGTGIGYGYTF	TGTGCCAGCAGTTTAGGGACAGGGATAGGCTATGGCTACACCTTC
TRBJ2-4	few	TRBV20-1	-	CSARDLESAKNIQYF	TGCAGTGCTAGAGATCTAGAAAGCGCCAAAAACATTCAGTACTTC
TRBJ2-7	many	TRBV7-2	-	CASSLGVYSYEQYF	TGTGCCAGCAGCTTAGGAGTGTACTCCTACGAGCAGTACTTC
TRBJ1-6	-	TRBV28	-	CASSLSGTRWENSPLHF	TGTGCCAGCAGTTTGTCCGGGACAAGGTGGGAAAATTCACCCCTCCACTTT
TRBJ2-7	-	TRBV4-3	TRBD1	CASSQDSGTGGIEQYF	TGCGCCAGCAGCCAAGACTCCGGGACAGGGGGCATCGAGCAGTACTTC
TRBJ2-7	-	TRBV29-1	-	CSVPWRDGQYF	TGCAGCGTTCCATGGCGGGACGGGCAGTACTTC
TRBJ2-7	few	TRBV2	TRBD2	CASTGEGYEQYF	TGTGCCAGCACCGGGGAGGGCTACGAGCAGTACTTC
TRBJ2-1	few	TRBV7-2	TRBD1	CASRAGQGMFNEQFF	TGTGCCAGCAGAGCCGGACAGGGAATGTTCAATGAGCAGTTCTTC